The next 16 T cell receptor beta chains were all read from a single sample in a study of T cells in women clearing cervical HPV infection. Libraries were prepared by immunoSEQ multiplex PCR; TCRdb keeps only in-frame clonotypes and omits some of them. The record lists some 24,000 clones, of which the ten most abundant hold 5.4%. The sample taken for sequencing was blood buffy coat. All receptors derive from a woman aged 18 to 75 with a cervical HPV16 infection that either progressed to CIN3+ or cleared (not recorded which).

As regards this clone: The CDR3 extends 3 residues past the end of the read, so its final part is completed from the germline J gene. V gene TRBV18 combines with J gene TRBJ1-2, with TRBD1 as a possible D gene (5 bases). Germline-derived CDR1 and CDR2 are KGHSH and LQKENI. The CDR3 is made up of 13 amino acids. The part of the CDR3 DNA that was read is TGTGCCAGCTCACCAAGGGAGGACAATGAC. Residues: CASSPREDND. The full CDR3 protein is CASSPREDNDYTF.

Turning to this clone: The DNA ends 3 residues before the CDR3 does, and the rest of the CDR3 is filled in from the germline J gene. This chain joins TRBV12-3 or TRBV12-4 and TRBJ2-2; D may be TRBD1 (7 bases). V was pared by 7 bases and J by 5 bases, with 11 bases between. The CDR3 is 13 residues long. The CDR3 sequence is CASIPGGTGELFF. CDR3 DNA (partial): TGTGCCAGCATCCCAGGGGGGACCGGGGAG.

Details on this clone: Read coverage stops 3 residues before the CDR3 terminus; the germline J gene supplies the remainder. V is TRBV5-1 and J is TRBJ1-1; D is possibly TRBD1 (5 bases). The germline gives CDR1 SGHRS, CDR2 YFSETQ. There are 16 residues in the CDR3. The V end was cut by 5 bases, the J end by 1 base, with 18 bases between. Here the CDR3 reads CASSPREAQGNTEAFF. CDR3 DNA (partial): TGCGCCAGCAGTCCCCGGGAGGCTCAGGGGAACACTGAA.

As regards this clone: The DNA ends 3 residues before the CDR3 does, and the rest of the CDR3 is filled in from the germline J gene. This sequence joins TRBV19 and TRBJ1-2; possible D gene TRBD1, 6 bases. Germline assignment: CDR1 LNHDA and CDR2 SQIVND (reference sequence). The CDR3 has 15 amino acids. The covered CDR3 bases are TGTGCCAGTAGTACACAGGGCGGGTCCTACAATGAC. Amino acids: CASSTQGGSYND. The CDR3 in full is CASSTQGGSYNDYTF.

Of note for this clone: The read ends 3 residues before the CDR3 terminus; that terminus is restored from the germline J gene. The gene calls are TRBV6-1 and TRBJ1-5; D possibly corresponds to TRBD1 (6 bases). Trimming left V 3 bases short and J 3 bases short, with 12 bases between. In germline, CDR1 is MNHNS, CDR2 SASEGT. This CDR3 is 15 amino acids long. The CDR3 is CASSDLQGHNQPQHF. The sequenced CDR3 bases are TGTGCCAGCAGTGATTTGCAGGGACACAATCAGCCC.

About this clone itself: The read is 3 residues too short to cover the CDR3 end, so that end is filled in from the germline J gene. The chain links TRBV20-1 to TRBJ2-3, with 7 bases fitting TRBD2. Trimming at V came to 6 bases and at J to 1 base, leaving 4 bases not matched to a gene. Germline V gene data show CDR1 as DFQATT and CDR2 as SNEGSKA (reference sequence). CDR3 size: 13 residues. CDR3 residues: CSADAGGTDTQYF. The CDR3 bases that were read are TGCAGTGCAGACGCGGGGGGCACAGATACG.

Worth noting for this clone: The read ends 3 residues early relative to the CDR3; the germline J gene fills the gap. The chain joins TRBV5-1 to TRBJ2-5; 9 nucleotides match TRBD1. V dropped 4 bases and J dropped 2; count of bases not matched to a gene: 21. Germline V gene sequence: CDR1 SGHRS, CDR2 YFSETQ. The CDR3 length is 20 residues. The CDR3 sequence: CASSPLSIPLGTGQQETQYF. CDR3 bases read: TGCGCCAGCAGCCCTCTTTCAATTCCCCTCGGGACAGGGCAACAAGAGACC.

With respect to this clone: Coverage ceases 3 residues before the CDR3 finishes, and the germline J gene fills in the end. The gene calls are TRBV2 and TRBJ2-3; D call uncertain. CDR1 and CDR2 (germline): SNHLY, FYNNEI. The CDR3 is 14 amino acids. This CDR3 is CASSGVERQETQYF. The sequenced part of the CDR3 DNA is TGTGCCAGCAGTGGAGTCGAGAGACAAGAGACG. The full variable domain, with the rest looked up from reference TRBV2 and TRBJ2-3, is EPEVTQTPSHQVTQMGQEVILRCVPISNHLYFYWYRQILGQKVEFLVSFYNNEISEKSEIFDDQFSVERPDGSNFTLKIRSTKLEDSAMYFCASSGVERQETQYFGPGTRLTVL.

On this clone: The read gets to within 3 residues of the CDR3 end, and the germline J gene fills in the rest. This sequence joins TRBV5-4 and TRBJ2-2; no reliable D call. The CDR3 is 12 residues long. Germline CDR1 reads SGHNT; CDR2 reads YYREEE (reference sequence). Trimming pared 0 bases from V and 6 bases from J, leaving 3 bases between. The CDR3 bases that were read are TGTGCCAGCAGCTTGGTATCCGGGGAG. Amino acid sequence: CASSLVSGE. The whole CDR3 region reads CASSLVSGELFF.

As regards this clone: With the read ending 3 residues before the CDR3 end, the germline J gene is used to fill in that end. The V call is TRBV9, the J call TRBJ2-3, with 10 bases lining up with TRBD2. J was trimmed by 1 base and V by 0 bases; bases with no gene match: 2. The V gene's germline CDR1 is SGDLS and CDR2 YYNGEE. This CDR3 has 16 residues. CDR3 bases read: TGTGCCAGCAGCGTAGGAACTAGCGGGGGCACAGATACG. Translating it yields CASSVGTSGGTDT. From start to end, the CDR3 is CASSVGTSGGTDTQYF.

About this clone: Coverage ceases 3 residues before the CDR3 finishes, and the germline J gene fills in the end. The chain recombines TRBV19 with TRBJ2-1, with D uncertain. V lost 1 base and J 6 bases, leaving 13 bases between the germline ends. Germline assignment: CDR1 LNHDA and CDR2 SQIVND (reference sequence). The CDR3 is 15 amino acids. This CDR3 is CASSIAGSPPNEQFF. CDR3 DNA (partial): TGTGCCAGTAGTATAGCGGGTAGTCCCCCCAATGAG.

As concerns this clone: The CDR3 end lies 3 residues beyond the end of the read and is filled in from the germline J gene. The chain recombines TRBV5-1 with TRBJ1-2; D not certain. The CDR3 contains 13 residues. The V end lost 1 base, the J end lost 4 bases, and 8 bases lay between the germline ends. Germline CDR1 and CDR2: SGHRS and YFSETQ. The CDR3 is CASSLSRSYGYTF. Incomplete CDR3 DNA: TGCGCCAGCAGCTTGTCCAGATCCTATGGC.

CDR3 protein: CASSRRDGRTYEQYF. The sequenced part of the CDR3 DNA is TGTGCCAGCAGCCGCAGGGATGGGCGGACCTACGAG. The rearrangement uses TRBV5-4 and TRBJ2-7, with TRBD1 as a possible D gene (5 bases). The read ends 3 residues before the CDR3 terminus; that terminus is restored from the germline J gene. Germline CDR1 SGHNT, CDR2 YYREEE (reference sequence). The CDR3 covers 15 residues. V lost 4 bases and J 2 bases, leaving 16 bases between the germline ends.

With respect to this clone: The CDR3 end falls 3 residues outside the read, so it is completed with the germline J gene. The gene calls are TRBV5-1 and TRBJ2-3; 10 bases line up with TRBD2. CDR1 and CDR2 from the germline V gene are SGHRS and YFSETQ. Unmatched junction bases numbered 4, after V lost 5 bases and J lost 1 base. This CDR3 contains 15 residues. The CDR3 spells CASSFGLAGTDTQYF. Incomplete CDR3 DNA: TGCGCCAGCAGTTTTGGACTAGCGGGCACAGATACG.

This clone shows up as medium-sized by frequency. The read ends 3 residues before the CDR3 terminus; that terminus is restored from the germline J gene. V is TRBV29-1 and J is TRBJ2-7; 7 nucleotides align to TRBD1. This CDR3 has 15 residues. V was clipped by 1 base and J by 0 bases; unmatched bases: 6. CDR1 is SQVTM, CDR2 ANQGSEA, per germline. Partial CDR3 DNA: TGCAGCGTTGAAGGTTCCAGGGGGAGCTCCTACGAG. It encodes CSVEGSRGSSYE. From start to end, the CDR3 is CSVEGSRGSSYEQYF.

As for this clone: A junction boundary mismatches the germline segment, possibly from a read error. The CDR3 extends 3 residues past the end of the read, so its final part is completed from the germline J gene. This chain links TRBV7-9 with TRBJ2-3, with D possibly being TRBD2 (6 bases). Germline assignment: CDR1 SEHNR and CDR2 FQNEAQ (reference sequence). The CDR3 sequence is 14 residues long. The part of the CDR3 DNA that was read is TGTTCCAGCGGCTCCCCTAGCGACCAAGAGACG. Translating gives CSSGSPSDQET. The full CDR3 protein reads CSSGSPSDQETQYF. Full variable domain (missing parts from reference TRBV7-9 and TRBJ2-3): DTGVSQNPRHKITKRGQNVTFRCDPISEHNRLYWYRQTLGQGPEFLTYFQNEAQLEKSRLLSDRFSAERPKGSFSTLEIQRTEQGDSAMYLCSSGSPSDQETQYFGPGTRLTVL.